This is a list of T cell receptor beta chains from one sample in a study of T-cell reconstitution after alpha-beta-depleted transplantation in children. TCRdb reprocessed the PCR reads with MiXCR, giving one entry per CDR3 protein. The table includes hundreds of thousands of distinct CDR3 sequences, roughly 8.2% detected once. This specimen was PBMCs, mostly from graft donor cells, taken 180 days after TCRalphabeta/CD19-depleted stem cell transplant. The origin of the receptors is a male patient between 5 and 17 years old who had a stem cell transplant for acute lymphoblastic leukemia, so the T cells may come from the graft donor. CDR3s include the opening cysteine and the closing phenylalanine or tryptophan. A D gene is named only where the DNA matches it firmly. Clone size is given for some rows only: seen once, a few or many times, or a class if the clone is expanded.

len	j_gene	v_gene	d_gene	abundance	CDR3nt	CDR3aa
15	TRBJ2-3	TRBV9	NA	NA	NA	CASSVAVGSTDTHYF
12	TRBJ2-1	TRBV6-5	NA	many	TGTGCCAGCAGTCAGACTAGAGATGAGCAGTTCTTC	CASSQTRDEQFF
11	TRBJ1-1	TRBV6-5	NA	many	TGTGCCAGCAGTGGAGGGACTGAAGCTTTCTTT	CASSGGTEAFF
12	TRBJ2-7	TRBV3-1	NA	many	TGTGCCAGCAGCCACGGGACGGGCGAGCAGTACTTC	CASSHGTGEQYF
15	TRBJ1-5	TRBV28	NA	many	TGTGCCAGCAGTACGCCCGGGGGAACCAATCAGCCCCAGCATTTT	CASSTPGGTNQPQHF
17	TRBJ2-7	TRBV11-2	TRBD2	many	TGTGCCAGCAGCTTAGAAGTTAGCGGGAGGGAAACCTACGAGCAGTACTTC	CASSLEVSGRETYEQYF
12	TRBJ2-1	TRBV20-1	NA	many	TGCAGTGCTAGTCGTCGAGCTAATGAGCAGTTCTTC	CSASRRANEQFF
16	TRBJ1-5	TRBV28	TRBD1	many	TGTGCCAGCAGTACCTCAGGGGGCCGAAGGAATCAGCCCCAGCATTTT	CASSTSGGRRNQPQHF
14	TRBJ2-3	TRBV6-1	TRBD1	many	TGTGCCAGCAGTGAATCCCCAGGGGGAGATACGCAGTATTTT	CASSESPGGDTQYF
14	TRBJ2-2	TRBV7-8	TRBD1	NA	TGTGCCAGCAGCCCGGACAGGTTGACCGGGGAGCTGTTTTTT	CASSPDRLTGELFF
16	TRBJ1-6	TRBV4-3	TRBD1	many	TGCGCCAGCAGCCAAGCGGGGGACAGGGGGAGCTCACCCCTCCACTTT	CASSQAGDRGSSPLHF
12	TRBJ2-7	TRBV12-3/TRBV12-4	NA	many	TGTGCCAGCAGCACAAGGATGAGTGAGCAGTACTTC	CASSTRMSEQYF
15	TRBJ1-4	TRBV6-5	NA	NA	TGTGCCAGCAGTTACTCTCCCGGGACACAAGAAAAACTGTTTTTT	CASSYSPGTQEKLFF
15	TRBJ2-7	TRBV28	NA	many	TGTGCCAGCAGTTTCAGGGGGGCAACCTCCTACGAGCAGTACTTC	CASSFRGATSYEQYF
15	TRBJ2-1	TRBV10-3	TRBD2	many	TGTGCCATCAGTGTAGCTAGCGGGGCGGTAGATGAGCAGTTCTTC	CAISVASGAVDEQFF
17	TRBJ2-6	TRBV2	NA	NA	TGTGCCAGCAGTGGCAGACGGGGAGCCTCTGGGGCCAACGTCCTGACTTTC	CASSGRRGASGANVLTF
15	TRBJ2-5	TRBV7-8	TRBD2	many	TGTGCCAGCAGTTCCCGACTAGCGGCCCAAGAGACCCAGTACTTC	CASSSRLAAQETQYF
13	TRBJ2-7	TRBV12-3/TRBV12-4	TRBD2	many	TGTGCCAGCAGTTTAGGAGTAGCGGGGGAGCAGTACTTC	CASSLGVAGEQYF